This TCR beta chain is drawn from a study of identical twins (dated by TCRdb to the mid-2010s). For the wider study: To test whether fetal clonotypes persist, this study deep-sequenced TCR alpha and beta repertoires from monozygotic twins, from unrelated adults of various ages, and from cord blood. Replicate twin experiments were performed at different times using different library preparation protocols to rule out contamination. Summary of the overall study and its limitations: Abundant cord blood beta clonotypes had fewer insertions, young adult naive repertoires showed a similar but weaker trend, and memory repertoires showed no such trend. In monozygotic twins, out-of-frame TCR alpha sharing was systematically underestimated by recombination models, although the models agreed with sharing between unrelated individuals. Invariant T cells such as MAIT and iNKT could partly confound zero-insertion analyses, although diverse VJ usage argued against such confounding for most clonotypes. Conclusions relied on cross-sectional statistical analysis, since the same donors could not be followed over many years. Compared with coincidental sharing between unrelated individuals, out-of-frame TCR alpha sequences shared between twins had an excess of sequences with low generation probability. In beta out-of-frame sequences, excess twin sharing was weaker, because having fewer shared sequences lowered the signal-to-noise ratio.

This clonotype was detected only a few times. Its binding antigen is unknown. Base qualities are not provided; no much larger clone lies one nucleotide away. To prepare the library, 5' RACE was applied. Sequencing was performed on an Illumina HiSeq 2000. Template switching introduced a universal primer binding site; the final cDNA contained a unique molecular identifier, enabling accurate counting of TCR cDNA molecules. Specific primers in the conserved constant-segment region were used to synthesize first-strand cDNA for TCR alpha and beta chains. Each cDNA library was double barcoded, with a SMART-Mk sample barcode plus Illumina barcodes, to control for contamination. TruSeq adapter sequences along with Illumina sample barcodes were introduced in two successive PCR steps. Sequencing of the TCR alpha and beta cDNA libraries was done on the Illumina HiSeq platform using custom primers. Processing in the source paper ran as follows. Unique molecular identifiers were extracted from raw reads with MiGEC, and CDR3 positions were determined with MiXCR. For each individual, recombination models were inferred using an EM algorithm with the repgenHMM and IGoR tools. The tcR package in R was used for shared clonotype analysis, with sharing normalized by the product of cloneset sizes. Out-of-frame nonproductive sequences were analyzed to study raw recombination free of thymic and clonal selection effects. TCRdb trimmed the raw reads at Q25, called clones with MiXCR and kept productive beta chains. Every CDR3 protein is listed once, alongside the most common genes and DNA of its rows. The V and J calls here are based on TCRdb, not the publication. The sample data list 420,000 or so distinct CDR3 sequences, and approximately 17% of these were observed just once. The ten largest clones take up about 12% of the sample.

All donors were healthy Caucasians. The study also sequenced three unrelated non-twin adults: a male aged 18 to 30, a male aged 50 to 60 and a female aged 50 to 60. Using Miltenyi CD45RO+ enrichment and human naive T-cell isolation kits, memory (CD45RO+) and naive T cells were isolated from PBMC. The clonotype was recovered from a man aged 45-65 years in good health. Sequences were obtained from naive T cells sorted from blood. Read against the paper, the sample's cell subset or site label means: cells isolated with a human naive T-cell isolation kit.

This receptor carries the CDR3 CSARVAAGGYSYEQYF. DNA sequence: TGCAGTGCTAGAGTGGCCGCAGGGGGGTACTCCTACGAGCAGTACTTC. The V gene is TRBV20-1 and the J gene is TRBJ2-7; a tentative D match to TRBD1 spans 7 bases. The junction shows trimming of 1 base on V and 0 bases on J, plus 16 bases between the germline ends. The CDR3 holds 16 amino acids from the cysteine to the phenylalanine. Solely the CDR3 DNA is kept, with 48 bases framed from the first base. The germline V gene (reference sequence) specifies DFQATT as CDR1 and SNEGSKA as CDR2.